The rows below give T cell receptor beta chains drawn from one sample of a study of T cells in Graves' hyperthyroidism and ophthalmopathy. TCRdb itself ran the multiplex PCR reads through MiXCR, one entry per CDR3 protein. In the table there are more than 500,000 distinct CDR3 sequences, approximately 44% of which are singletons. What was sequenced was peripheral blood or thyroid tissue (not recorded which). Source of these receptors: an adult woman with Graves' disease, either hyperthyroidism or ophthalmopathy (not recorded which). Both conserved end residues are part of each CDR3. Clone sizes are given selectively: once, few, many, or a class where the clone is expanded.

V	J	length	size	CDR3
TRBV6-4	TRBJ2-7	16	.	CASSPNDRPGQGEQYF
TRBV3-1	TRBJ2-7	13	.	CASGGGDGYEQYF
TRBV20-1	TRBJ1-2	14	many	CSASPGTKVYGYTF
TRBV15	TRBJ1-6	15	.	CATTERVDGNSPLHF
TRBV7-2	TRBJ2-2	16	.	CASIPAWVANTGELFF
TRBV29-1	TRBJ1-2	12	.	CSVDLGDDGYTF
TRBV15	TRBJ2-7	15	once	CATSRVPQPRDEQYF
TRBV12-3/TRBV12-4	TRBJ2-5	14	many	CASSPTRGQETQYF
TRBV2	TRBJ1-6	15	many	CASGRESSYNSPLHF
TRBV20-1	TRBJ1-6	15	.	CSATTKGGGSSPIHF
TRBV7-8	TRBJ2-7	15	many	CASSLRVLAGAQQYF
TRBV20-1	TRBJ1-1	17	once	CSARERRAGDLITEAFF
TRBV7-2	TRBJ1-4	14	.	CASSPVGGGEKLFF
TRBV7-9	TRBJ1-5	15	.	CASSPSGRDDQPQHF
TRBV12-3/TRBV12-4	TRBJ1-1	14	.	CASSWPGGMAEAFF
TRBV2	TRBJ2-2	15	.	CASREGQGNTGELFF
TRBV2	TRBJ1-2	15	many	CASGTRGRGLYGYTF
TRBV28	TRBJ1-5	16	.	CASVGGRDRQGQPQHF
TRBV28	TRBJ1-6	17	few	CASSYFTGGQLYSPLHF
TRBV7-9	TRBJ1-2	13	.	CASSGRQGPGNTF
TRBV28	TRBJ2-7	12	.	CASTDLLDEQYF
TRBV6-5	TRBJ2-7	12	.	CASSLGKREQYF
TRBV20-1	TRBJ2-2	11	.	CSASRTGELFF
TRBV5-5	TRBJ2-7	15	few	CASSFGPRGWGEQYF
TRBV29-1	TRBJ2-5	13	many	CSAALDLAETQYF
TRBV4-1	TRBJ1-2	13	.	CASSQGTSDGYTF
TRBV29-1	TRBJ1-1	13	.	CSVLGQGGTEAFF
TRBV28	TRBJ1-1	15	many	CASSPGGSTGTEAFF
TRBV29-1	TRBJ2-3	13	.	CSPRDTNTDTQYF
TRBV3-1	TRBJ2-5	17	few	CASSQVHSGNYQETQYF
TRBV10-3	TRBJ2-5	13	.	CASMRGRQETQYF
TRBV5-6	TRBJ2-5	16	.	CASSWGLAVYQETQYF
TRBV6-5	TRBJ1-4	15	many	CASSSVQGLREKLFF
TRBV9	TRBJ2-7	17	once	CASSPSGLAGIAGEQYF
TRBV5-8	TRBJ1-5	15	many	CASSTGTGINQPQHF
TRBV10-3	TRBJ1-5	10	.	CATGGETQHF
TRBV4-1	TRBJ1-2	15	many	CASSQPLSQGFGYTF
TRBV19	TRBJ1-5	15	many	CASSIVRDHNQPQHF
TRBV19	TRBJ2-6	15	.	CASTEGTSGANVLTF
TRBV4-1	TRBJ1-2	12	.	CASSQGIDGYTF
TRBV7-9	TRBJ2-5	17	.	CASSQGRAFFGQETQYF